This TCR beta chain is drawn from a study of T cell repertoires in ileal Crohn's disease. Study-level information: At surgery, about 34% of patients smoked, with median disease duration 7.9 years.

V shed 5 bases, J shed 0 bases, and the junction held 3 bases outside the gene matches. The CDR3 contains 14 residues. Germline V gene data show CDR1 as LNHDA and CDR2 as SQIVND (reference sequence). The repertoire was sequenced with immunoSEQ multiplex PCR; TCRdb's copy has only in-frame clones and lacks some. The repertoire holds 55,000 to 65,000 clones, with roughly nine tenths as singletons. Noted time point: neoterminal ileum biopsy at postoperative endoscopy, about 6 months after surgery. The sequencing sample was made of ileal tissue. The chain recombines TRBV19 with TRBJ2-7, with 8 bases lining up with TRBD1. The sequence derives from an adult with Crohn's disease. The DNA for the CDR3 is TGTGCCAGTAGTCGAACAGGGGGCTCCTACGAGCAGTACTTC. Residues: CASSRTGGSYEQYF. The full variable domain, in which reference TRBV19 and TRBJ2-7 provide the parts outside the CDR3, is DGGITQSPKYLFRKEGQNVTLSCEQNLNHDAMYWYRQDPGQGLRLIYYSQIVNDFQKGDIAEGYSVSREKKESFPLTVTSAQKNPTAFYLCASSRTGGSYEQYFGPGTRLTVT.